This passage covers 12 T cell receptor beta chains from one sample sequenced in a study of blood T cells in healthy people across ages. Through a sample-barcoded 5' primer and a J-beta primer mix, a second PCR was run for 7 to 11 cycles. TCRdb reanalysed the 5' RACE reads using MiXCR and keeps one entry per CDR3 protein. The table records about 1.4 million distinct CDR3 sequences, approximately 60% of them present only once. Specimen: blood. The receptors originated from a man between 18 and 35 years old in good health.

The gene calls are TRBV5-1 and TRBJ1-5; 7 bases line up with TRBD1. This CDR3 comprises 16 residues. Germline V gives CDR1 SGHRS, CDR2 YFSETQ. J was trimmed by 4 bases and V by 4 bases; bases with no gene match: 11. The CDR3 is CASSPGEDRYNQPQHF. The CDR3 bases are TGCGCCAGCAGCCCTGGGGAGGACAGGTATAATCAGCCCCAGCATTTT.

The genes are TRBV20-1 and TRBJ2-7; D may be TRBD1 (6 bases). V lost 6 bases, J lost 4 bases, and 10 bases lay in between. The germline CDR1 and CDR2 sequences are DFQATT and SNEGSKA (reference sequence). The CDR3 runs 11 residues. The CDR3 sequence: CSAPGQYEQYF. The DNA for the CDR3 is TGCAGTGCGCCCGGACAGTACGAGCAGTACTTC.

The V gene is TRBV27, the J gene TRBJ2-1; D uncertain. The CDR3 covers 15 residues. From germline, CDR1 is MNHEY and CDR2 SMNVEV (reference sequence). Trimming cost V 5 bases and J 7 bases, with 18 bases left between them. Written as DNA, the CDR3 is TGTGCCAGCAGTGCCCTAATCGGGCGCAAGAATGAGCAGTTCTTC. Translating it yields CASSALIGRKNEQFF.

There are a few counts of this clonotype. The chain uses TRBV11-2 and TRBJ1-2; TRBD1 agrees at 7 bases. Germline CDR1 is SGHAT and CDR2 is FQNNGV. The CDR3 has 17 residues. The junction had 11 bases not matched to a gene; V was cut back by 0 bases and J by 4 bases. The CDR3, as DNA: TGTGCCAGCAGCTTAGATTGCGACAGGGTATACCTCTATGGCTACACCTTC. Its translation: CASSLDCDRVYLYGYTF. Complete variable domain (other parts from reference TRBV11-2 and TRBJ1-2): EAGVAQSPRYKIIEKRQSVAFWCNPISGHATLYWYQQILGQGPKLLIQFQNNGVVDDSQLPKDRFSAERLKGVDSTLKIQPAKLEDSAVYLCASSLDCDRVYLYGYTFGSGTRLTVV.

The chain recombines TRBV20-1 with TRBJ2-7, with 7 bases aligning to TRBD1. CDR3 length: 16 residues. Per the germline V gene, CDR1 is DFQATT and CDR2 is SNEGSKA (reference sequence). J was trimmed by 2 bases and V by 6 bases; bases with no gene match: 16. The CDR3: CSASSEGTVYTYEQYF. CDR3 DNA sequence: TGCAGTGCCTCGTCTGAAGGGACAGTTTACACCTACGAGCAGTACTTC.

Turning to this clonotype: Its ends do not fully match the called genes, so a read error is possible. The genes are TRBV4-3 and TRBJ2-5; D is ambiguous. CDR3 length: 13 residues. Germline CDR1 reads LGHNA; CDR2 reads YSLEER. CDR3 in DNA: TGCGCCAGCAGCCAAGGGATCCAAAAGACCCAGTACTTC. This gives the protein CASSQGIQKTQYF.

This clonotype was counted between two and nine times. The chain has TRBV2 and TRBJ2-3; TRBD2 agrees at 7 bases. CDR1 SNHLY and CDR2 FYNNEI come from the germline V gene. The CDR3 contains 14 residues. V gave up 4 bases and J gave up 4 bases; unmatched junction bases: 5. CDR3 sequence reads: CASSASGGSDTQYF. The CDR3 bases are TGTGCCAGCAGTGCCTCGGGGGGATCAGATACGCAGTATTTT.

The chain couples TRBV7-9 to TRBJ1-6; D perhaps matches TRBD1 (5 bases). The V gene lost 5 bases and the J gene lost 9 bases, with 17 bases spanning the gap. This CDR3 has 15 amino acids. Germline-derived CDR1 and CDR2 are SEHNR and FQNEAQ (reference sequence). CDR3 nucleotides: TGTGCCAGCAGCCCCCCTGGGCAGGGTGTTTCACCCCTCCACTTT. It specifies CASSPPGQGVSPLHF.

The chain links TRBV6-6 to TRBJ1-1, with 7 positions matching TRBD1. The CDR3 loop spans 14 amino acids. V lost 2 bases to trimming and J lost 5 bases; unmatched junction nucleotides: 5. The V gene's germline CDR1 is MNHNY and CDR2 SVGAGI (reference sequence). The CDR3 loop reads CASSYKTGTTEAFF. The CDR3 region has the DNA TGTGCCAGCAGTTACAAGACAGGGACGACTGAAGCTTTCTTT.

The rearrangement links TRBV2 to TRBJ2-7; a weak D match, TRBD2 (5 bases). The J call may be faulty, since TRBJ2-5 better matches the DNA end. Germline V lookup: CDR1 SNHLY, CDR2 FYNNEI. CDR3 size: 14 residues. In DNA form, the CDR3 reads TGTGCCAGCAGACTAGGACTGCGAAGCGAGACCCAGTACTTC. It specifies CASRLGLRSETQYF.

A few counts support this clonotype. In DNA form, the CDR3 reads TGCGCCAGCAGCCAGATCGGGACAGGGCCTTACGAGCAGTACTTC. It translates to CASSQIGTGPYEQYF. This sequence joins TRBV4-3 and TRBJ2-4; 9 nucleotides line up with TRBD1. The J call may not be correct, given that the DNA end is closer to TRBJ2-7. The CDR3 sequence is 15 residues long. CDR1 is LGHNA and CDR2 is YSLEER in the germline V gene.

The rearrangement links TRBV4-1 to TRBJ2-1; D might be TRBD2 (7 bases). Germline loops: CDR1 MGHRA, CDR2 YSYEKL. The V end lost 3 bases, the J end lost 5 bases, and 23 bases lay between the germline ends. This CDR3 is built from 18 residues. The CDR3 bases are TGCGCCAGCAGCCACGGTACTCAACGGGGGGCTAAGGACAATGAGCAGTTCTTC. The encoded protein is CASSHGTQRGAKDNEQFF.